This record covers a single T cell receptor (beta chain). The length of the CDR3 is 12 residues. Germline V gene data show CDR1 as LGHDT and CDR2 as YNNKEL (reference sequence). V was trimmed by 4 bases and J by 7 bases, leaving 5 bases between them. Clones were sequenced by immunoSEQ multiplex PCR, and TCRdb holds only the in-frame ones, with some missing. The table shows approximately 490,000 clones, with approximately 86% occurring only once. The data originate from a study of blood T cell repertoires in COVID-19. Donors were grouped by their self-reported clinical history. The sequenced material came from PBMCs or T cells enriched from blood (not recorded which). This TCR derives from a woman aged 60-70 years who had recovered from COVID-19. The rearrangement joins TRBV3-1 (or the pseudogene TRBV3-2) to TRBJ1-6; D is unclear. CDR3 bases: TGTGCCAGCAGCCCGCGGAATTCACCCCTCCACTTT. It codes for CASSPRNSPLHF.